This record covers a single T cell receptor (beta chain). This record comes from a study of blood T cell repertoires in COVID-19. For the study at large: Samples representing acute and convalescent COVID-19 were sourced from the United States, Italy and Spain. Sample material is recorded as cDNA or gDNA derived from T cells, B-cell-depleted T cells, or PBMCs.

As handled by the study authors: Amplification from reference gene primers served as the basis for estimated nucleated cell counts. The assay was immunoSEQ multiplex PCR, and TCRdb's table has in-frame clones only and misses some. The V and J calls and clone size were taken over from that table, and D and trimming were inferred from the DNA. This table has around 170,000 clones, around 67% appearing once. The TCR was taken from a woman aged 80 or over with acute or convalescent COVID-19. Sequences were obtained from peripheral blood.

CDR3: CATSDLGSSYNSPLHF. In DNA form, the CDR3 reads TGTGCCACCAGTGATTTGGGCAGCTCCTATAATTCACCCCTCCACTTT. The V gene is TRBV24-1, the J gene TRBJ1-6; D ambiguous. Trimming removed 0 bases from V and 0 bases from J, with 5 bases in between. Looked up from germline, CDR1 is KGHDR and CDR2 is SFDVKD. CDR3 length: 16 amino acids.